This T cell receptor beta chain was recovered during a study of shared clonotypes between healthy human individuals. Per germline, CDR1 SQVTM and CDR2 ANQGSEA. V was shortened by 0 bases and J by 3 bases, with 11 bases between the two germline ends. This CDR3 spans 14 amino acids. Overall study results and limits: Sampling used blood alone; tissue repertoires probably differ.

This clone was found a few times. Its antigen is undetermined. The assay ran at deep level. Data came from immunoSEQ multiplex PCR; TCRdb stores just in-frame clones and leaves some out. Found here are about half a million clones, about 76% of them singletons; the top ten hold approximately 13%. The study drew its donors from healthy HIV-negative adults without recent acute infections or vaccinations. Unsorted material relied on tens of millions of PBMCs as the source of genomic DNA. This clonotype originated in a middle-aged woman in good health. Some clones in this sample may be carry-over from other donors' samples. The specimen sequenced was PBMCs. V and J are TRBV29-1 and TRBJ1-1; a possible D gene is TRBD1 (5 bases). The CDR3 DNA reads TGCAGCGTTGAAGATGGGGCTAGGTACACTGAAGCTTTCTTT. This encodes CSVEDGARYTEAFF.